These 4 T cell receptor beta chains came from one sample sequenced in a study of CD4+ T cells in melanoma. Data came from immunoSEQ multiplex PCR; TCRdb stores just in-frame clones and leaves some out. The repertoire holds around 130,000 clones, with about 90% as singletons. The receptors come from a human donor with melanoma.

J is TRBJ2-1 and V is TRBV11-2; 11 bases fit TRBD1. V lost 6 bases and J lost 8; bases outside the gene matches: 15. Germline V gene sequence: CDR1 SGHAT, CDR2 FQNNGV. The CDR3 contains 17 residues. The CDR3 DNA reads as TGTGCCAGCAGGCACCTTACCGGGACAGGGGGTTACGATGAGCAGTTCTTC. Encoded protein: CASRHLTGTGGYDEQFF.

The chain links TRBV6-1 to TRBJ1-5; no clear D gene. V was clipped by 0 bases and J by 5 bases, with 11 bases between them. CDR1 and CDR2 from the germline V gene are MNHNS and SASEGT. This CDR3 spans 15 amino acids. The CDR3, as DNA: TGTGCCAGCAGTGAAGCCGCGTTTCGTTATCAGCCCCAGCATTTT. Its translation: CASSEAAFRYQPQHF.

The rearrangement joins TRBV6-1 to TRBJ1-1; a weak D match, TRBD1 (6 bases). CDR1 is MNHNS and CDR2 is SASEGT in the germline V gene. The CDR3 is made up of 13 amino acids. Between the trimmed V and J ends, which lost 6 bases and 4 bases, there was a span of 12 bases. CDR3 sequence reads: CASSYRVSTEAFF. In DNA form, the CDR3 reads TGTGCCAGCAGCTACAGGGTAAGCACTGAAGCTTTCTTT.

The chain links TRBV5-1 to TRBJ2-7, with TRBD1 matching 7 bases. Per germline, CDR1 SGHRS and CDR2 YFSETQ. The CDR3 has 14 amino acids. J gave up 1 base and V 4 bases, and 5 bases lay outside the gene matches. CDR3 amino acids: CASSLDRASYEQYF. For the CDR3, the DNA is TGCGCCAGCAGCCTAGACAGGGCGTCCTACGAGCAGTACTTC.